This entry lists 21 T cell receptor beta chains sequenced from one sample in a study of blood T cells in healthy people across ages. The authors ran a second PCR of roughly 6 to 11 cycles using a sample-barcoded 5' primer and a J-beta primer mix. TCRdb reprocessed the 5' RACE reads with MiXCR, giving one entry per CDR3 protein. The data hold around 800,000 distinct CDR3 sequences, with under 45% observed a single time. The material sequenced was blood. These receptors were taken from a man aged 55 to 70 in good health.

This clonotype was seen at least ten times. J is TRBJ2-7 and V is TRBV13; either TRBD1 or TRBD2 may fit D (5 bases each). The germline V and J ends were trimmed by 5 bases and 4 bases, with 18 bases remaining between them. The CDR3 runs 15 residues. Germline V gene data show CDR1 as PRHDT and CDR2 as FYEKMQ (reference sequence). The CDR3 here is CASSPRLGVAYEQYF. The CDR3 DNA reads as TGTGCCAGCAGCCCCCGATTGGGGGTAGCTTACGAGCAGTACTTC.

This clonotype was picked up a small number of times. V and J are TRBV12-3 or TRBV12-4 and TRBJ2-7; TRBD2 is a possible D gene (6 bases). V shed 6 bases and J shed 12 bases, with 24 bases lying between them. CDR3 size: 14 residues. The CDR3 reads CASSDPVRARGMYF. CDR3 DNA sequence: TGTGCCAGCAGCGATCCCGTCAGGGCCCGCGGGATGTACTTC.

The chain has TRBV6-1 and TRBJ2-3, with 11 bases lining up with TRBD1. Germline CDR1 reads MNHNS; CDR2 reads SASEGT. The CDR3 consists of 15 residues. After removal of 3 bases from V and 5 bases from J, the junction contained 4 bases not matched to a gene. This chain's CDR3 is CASSEPGQGVDTQYF. In DNA, the CDR3 is TGTGCCAGCAGTGAGCCGGGACAGGGGGTAGATACGCAGTATTTT.

This clonotype came up a few times. The chain links TRBV29-1 to TRBJ2-3, with D perhaps matching TRBD1 (5 bases). The CDR3 consists of 14 residues. V was cut by 2 bases and J by 1 base, with 10 bases left in between. Germline V gene sequence: CDR1 SQVTM, CDR2 ANQGSEA. The CDR3 nucleotides are TGCAGCGTTGAACCCAGGGTAGGCACAGATACGCAGTATTTT. Translated, it gives CSVEPRVGTDTQYF.

This clonotype was counted at least ten times. V gene TRBV24-1 combines with J gene TRBJ2-1, with 15 bases lining up with TRBD2. V lost 3 bases to trimming and J lost 9 bases; unmatched junction nucleotides: 2. The germline gives CDR1 KGHDR, CDR2 SFDVKD. CDR3 size: 15 residues. Here the CDR3 DNA reads TGTGCCACCAGTGATGGACTAGCGGGAGGGGGTGAGCAGTTCTTC. This encodes CATSDGLAGGGEQFF.

This chain links TRBV20-1 with TRBJ2-1; TRBD2 might be the D (5 bases). Trimming removed 1 base at V and 5 bases at J, with 15 bases between. From germline, CDR1 is DFQATT and CDR2 SNEGSKA (reference sequence). This CDR3 is 15 amino acids long. The CDR3 reads CSARGGGGFDNEQFF. The CDR3 coding sequence is TGCAGTGCTAGAGGAGGTGGCGGGTTCGACAATGAGCAGTTCTTC.

V is TRBV12-3 or TRBV12-4 and J is TRBJ2-3, with D maybe TRBD1 (5 bases). V lost 6 bases to trimming and J lost 6 bases, with 19 bases between them. CDR3 length equals 15 residues. The CDR3 region is CASRDAARTYDTQYF. CDR3 DNA: TGTGCCAGCAGGGATGCGGCCAGGACATACGATACGCAGTATTTT.

This clonotype was counted a single time. The chain is built from TRBV19 and TRBJ2-5; the D gene is possibly TRBD1 (6 bases). The J call could be wrong; TRBJ2-7 is a better fit for the DNA end. Looked up from germline, CDR1 is LNHDA and CDR2 is SQIVND (reference sequence). This CDR3 has 13 amino acids. In nucleotides, the CDR3 is TGTGCCAGTAGTATTCAGGGACACTACGAGCAGTACTTC. This translates into CASSIQGHYEQYF.

The J gene is TRBJ2-1, the V gene TRBV3-1, with D possibly being TRBD1 (5 bases). V was cut by 5 bases and J by 8 bases, with 16 bases left in between. CDR1 and CDR2 (germline): LGHDT, YNNKEL (reference sequence). The CDR3 length is 14 residues. CDR3 loop: CASSWGGRMDEQFF. CDR3 DNA: TGTGCCAGCAGCTGGGGCGGCCGCATGGATGAGCAGTTCTTC.

This sequence joins TRBV5-1 and TRBJ2-1, with TRBD2 matching 12 bases. Germline trimming cut 4 bases from V and 4 bases from J; bases unmatched to any gene: 3. Per the germline V gene, CDR1 is SGHRS and CDR2 is YFSETQ. The CDR3 contains 15 residues. The CDR3 sequence: CASSPSGGEYNEQFF. CDR3 sequence (DNA): TGCGCCAGCAGCCCTAGCGGGGGGGAATACAATGAGCAGTTCTTC.

CDR3 DNA: TGTGCCAGCAGCTTAACGGGGCCCGCAGACTATGGCTACACCTTC. As protein: CASSLTGPADYGYTF. The J gene is TRBJ1-2, the V gene TRBV7-3, with a weak D call TRBD1 (5 bases). V was cut by 0 bases and J by 3 bases, with 11 bases left in between. CDR1 is SGHTA and CDR2 is FQGTGA in the germline V gene. The CDR3 consists of 15 residues.

This clonotype was found a few times. The rearrangement joins TRBV2 to TRBJ2-7; no reliable D call. The CDR3 is 11 residues long. Germline V gene sequence: CDR1 SNHLY, CDR2 FYNNEI. Trimming cost V 6 bases and J 2 bases, with 5 bases left between them. CDR3 coding DNA: TGTGCCAGCAGGACTGCCTACGAGCAGTACTTC. It encodes CASRTAYEQYF.

This clonotype has more than one count but fewer than ten. The chain joins TRBV25-1 to TRBJ2-1, with a weak D call TRBD1 (7 bases). The ends were cut back, 2 bases at V and 8 bases at J, with 16 bases in the middle. Germline V lookup: CDR1 MGHDK, CDR2 SYGVNS. CDR3 length: 15 amino acids. CDR3 DNA sequence: TGTGCCAGCAGTGAAAAGGCAGGGGGGTGGGATGAGCAGTTCTTC. Translated: CASSEKAGGWDEQFF.

In its sample, this clonotype was seen a few times. The V and J genes are TRBV7-2 and TRBJ2-1; D remains unclear. With 0 bases removed from V and 0 bases from J, the gap between germline ends came to 9 bases. CDR1 SGHTA and CDR2 FQGNSA come from the germline V gene. The CDR3 is 16 residues long. The CDR3 is CASSLAVGTSYNEQFF. In DNA, the CDR3 is TGTGCCAGCAGCTTAGCCGTTGGAACCTCCTACAATGAGCAGTTCTTC.

This chain joins TRBV6-1 and TRBJ1-5; TRBD1 is a possible D gene (5 bases). Trimming left V 6 bases short and J 1 base short, with 7 bases between. Germline loops: CDR1 MNHNS, CDR2 SASEGT. This CDR3 has 13 residues. For the CDR3, the DNA is TGTGCCAGCAGGACAGAGAGCAATCAGCCCCAGCATTTT. Translated: CASRTESNQPQHF.

The gene calls are TRBV7-8 and TRBJ1-5; D is ambiguous. The germline V gene encodes CDR1 SGHVS and CDR2 FQNEAQ. V was pared by 5 bases and J by 3 bases, with 8 bases between. There are 13 residues in the CDR3. The CDR3 is CASSKDHNQPQHF. CDR3 sequence (DNA): TGTGCCAGCAGCAAGGACCACAATCAGCCCCAGCATTTT.

This chain links TRBV20-1 with TRBJ2-7; D tentatively fits TRBD1 or TRBD2 (5 bases each). The CDR3 has 13 amino acids. V lost 6 bases and J 2 bases, leaving 14 bases between the germline ends. Germline CDR1 reads DFQATT; CDR2 reads SNEGSKA (reference sequence). The CDR3 sequence: CSATWGITYEQYF. The DNA for the CDR3 is TGCAGTGCAACCTGGGGGATTACCTACGAGCAGTACTTC.

This clonotype was seen only a few times. The chain couples TRBV29-1 to TRBJ2-4, with TRBD1 matching 7 bases. The last part of the DNA fits TRBJ2-5 better; the J call may be wrong. This CDR3 contains 13 residues. Germline lookup yields CDR1 SQVTM and CDR2 ANQGSEA. The CDR3 sequence: CSLLGGAGETQYF. The CDR3 DNA reads as TGCAGCCTTCTAGGGGGCGCCGGGGAGACCCAGTACTTC.

This chain's CDR3 is CASSYTRDRYEQYF. The CDR3 DNA follows: TGTGCCAGCAGTTACACTAGAGACAGATACGAGCAGTACTTC. The chain has TRBV6-6 and TRBJ2-7, with D possibly called TRBD1 or TRBD2 (5 bases each). V was pared by 2 bases and J by 4 bases, with 12 bases between. This CDR3 comprises 14 residues. Per the germline V gene, CDR1 is MNHNY and CDR2 is SVGAGI (reference sequence).

This clonotype came up a few times. The V gene is TRBV28, the J gene TRBJ2-3; D is possibly TRBD1 or TRBD2 (5 bases each). The CDR3 contains 13 residues. CDR1 and CDR2 from the germline V gene are MDHEN and SYDVKM. The germline V and J ends were trimmed by 7 bases and 2 bases, with 10 bases remaining between them. As DNA, the CDR3 is TGTGCCAGCACTTCAGGGACCACAGATACGCAGTATTTT. This translates into CASTSGTTDTQYF.

The rearrangement uses TRBV29-1 and TRBJ1-2, with D perhaps TRBD1 (5 bases). Trimming pared 7 bases from V and 3 bases from J, leaving 12 bases between. The CDR3 runs to 12 residues. CDR1 is SQVTM and CDR2 is ANQGSEA in the germline V gene. The CDR3 DNA reads TGCAGCGCACCGACAGCCGACTATGGCTACACCTTC. The encoded protein is CSAPTADYGYTF. The variable domain in full, with the rest retrieved from reference TRBV29-1 and TRBJ1-2, is SAVISQKPSRDICQRGTSLTIQCQVDSQVTMMFWYRQQPGQSLTLIATANQGSEATYESGFVIDKFPISRPNLTFSTLTVSNMSPEDSSIYLCSAPTADYGYTFGSGTRLTVV.